The clone carrying this T cell receptor beta chain came up many times. Its antigen is not known. The data are from a study of T cells in Graves' hyperthyroidism and ophthalmopathy. This CDR3 comprises 16 residues. Germline trimming cut 7 bases from V and 2 bases from J; bases unmatched to any gene: 10. In germline, CDR1 is MDHEN, CDR2 SYDVKM. Participants, patients aged 18 to 65, had newly diagnosed hyperthyroidism with a duration under 2 months. On the basis of clinical symptoms, serum thyroxine and TRAb, thyroid ultrasound and orbital computed tomography, diagnoses were made. The PBMCs were sourced from fresh peripheral blood (around 10 ml). Study-level points and caveats: Ophthalmopathy, which appeared later, was predicted by the model a median roughly 6.4 months before onset.

From RNA transcripts, TCR beta CDR3 regions were amplified. The primer set for the first-round RT-PCR of the TCR CDR3 was HTBI. TCRdb reprocessed the multiplex PCR reads via MiXCR and lists one record per CDR3 protein. The data contain approximately 420,000 distinct CDR3 sequences, roughly 13% of them singletons. The origin of this receptor is a woman under 30 with Graves' hyperthyroidism. The V call is TRBV28, the J call TRBJ1-4; 7 bases match TRBD1. Sequencing was done on a sample of blood. The CDR3 loop is CASKKTGRGTNEKLFF. DNA of the CDR3: TGTGCCAGCAAGAAGACAGGGAGGGGCACTAATGAAAAACTGTTTTTT. The entire variable domain, with the rest obtained from reference TRBV28 and TRBJ1-4, is as follows: DVKVTQSSRYLVKRTGEKVFLECVQDMDHENMFWYRQDPGLGLRLIYFSYDVKMKEKGDIPEGYSVSREKKERFSLILESASTNQTSMYLCASKKTGRGTNEKLFFGSGTQLSVL.